A single sample is the source of the 8 T cell receptor beta chains below, sequenced in a study of CXCR3-negative and CXCR3-positive naive CD8 T cells. The authors made the TRB cDNA libraries by 5' RACE using UMI labels. With the 5' RACE reads reprocessed, TCRdb shows one record per CDR3 protein and no DNA. In all, the sample yields roughly 120,000 distinct CDR3 sequences. For these TCRs, the target antigens are not known. General observations from the study: CXCR3-positive naive cells carried more hydrophobic TRB CDR3s than CXCR3-negative naive cells did.

The sequencing sample was made of naive CXCR3+ CD8+ T cells from blood. As for subset: CD45RO-CCR7+CD27+CD95- naive CD8+ T cells expressing CXCR3 (TNR3+). The receptors were sampled from a human donor in good health. Some clones in this sample may be carry-over from other donors' samples.

The V and J genes are TRBV6-6 and TRBJ2-1; TCRdb picks TRBD1, but there is no DNA to check that call. This CDR3 has 15 amino acids. Germline V gene data show CDR1 as MNHNY and CDR2 as SVGAGI (reference sequence). CDR3 sequence reads: CASSTGTAAYNEQFF.

This chain uses TRBV10-3 with TRBJ1-5; TCRdb gives TRBD1 as the D gene, but with no DNA this cannot be confirmed. Looked up from germline, CDR1 is ENHRY and CDR2 is SYGVKD. The CDR3 is 18 amino acids. This CDR3 is CAISESNQGDYSNQPQHF.

The chain couples TRBV12-3 or TRBV12-4 to TRBJ2-1; with no DNA, the TCRdb D assignment of TRBD1 cannot be verified. CDR3 size: 15 residues. This CDR3 reads CASSAGAGGYNEQFF.

The rearrangement joins TRBV18 to TRBJ2-7. CDR1 is KGHSH, CDR2 LQKENI, per germline. The CDR3 spans 14 residues. The CDR3 reads CASSPVPSSYEQYF.

J is TRBJ1-5 and V is TRBV5-1. Germline V gene lookup returns CDR1 SGHRS and CDR2 YFSETQ. The CDR3 covers 15 residues. The CDR3 loop is CASSLLETANQPQHF.

This chain links TRBV9 with TRBJ1-2; TCRdb gives TRBD1 as the D gene, but with no DNA this cannot be confirmed. The CDR3 sequence is 15 residues long. Germline CDR1 reads SGDLS; CDR2 reads YYNGEE. The CDR3: CASSAPGQGIGGYTF.

V usage is TRBV4-2 and J usage is TRBJ2-1; TCRdb returns TRBD2, unconfirmable since there is no DNA. The CDR3 totals 15 residues. Germline assignment: CDR1 LGHNA and CDR2 YNFKEQ. CDR3 residues: CASSQVADSSDEQFF.

The chain carries TRBV7-9 and TRBJ2-1; TCRdb's D gene call, TRBD1, goes unchecked for lack of DNA. Germline V gene lookup returns CDR1 SEHNR and CDR2 FQNEAQ (reference sequence). The CDR3 covers 16 residues. CDR3 sequence: CASNLPSGFSYNEQFF. The variable domain in full, completed from reference TRBV7-9 and TRBJ2-1, reads DTGVSQNPRHKITKRGQNVTFRCDPISEHNRLYWYRQTLGQGPEFLTYFQNEAQLEKSRLLSDRFSAERPKGSFSTLEIQRTEQGDSAMYLCASNLPSGFSYNEQFFGPGTRLTVL.